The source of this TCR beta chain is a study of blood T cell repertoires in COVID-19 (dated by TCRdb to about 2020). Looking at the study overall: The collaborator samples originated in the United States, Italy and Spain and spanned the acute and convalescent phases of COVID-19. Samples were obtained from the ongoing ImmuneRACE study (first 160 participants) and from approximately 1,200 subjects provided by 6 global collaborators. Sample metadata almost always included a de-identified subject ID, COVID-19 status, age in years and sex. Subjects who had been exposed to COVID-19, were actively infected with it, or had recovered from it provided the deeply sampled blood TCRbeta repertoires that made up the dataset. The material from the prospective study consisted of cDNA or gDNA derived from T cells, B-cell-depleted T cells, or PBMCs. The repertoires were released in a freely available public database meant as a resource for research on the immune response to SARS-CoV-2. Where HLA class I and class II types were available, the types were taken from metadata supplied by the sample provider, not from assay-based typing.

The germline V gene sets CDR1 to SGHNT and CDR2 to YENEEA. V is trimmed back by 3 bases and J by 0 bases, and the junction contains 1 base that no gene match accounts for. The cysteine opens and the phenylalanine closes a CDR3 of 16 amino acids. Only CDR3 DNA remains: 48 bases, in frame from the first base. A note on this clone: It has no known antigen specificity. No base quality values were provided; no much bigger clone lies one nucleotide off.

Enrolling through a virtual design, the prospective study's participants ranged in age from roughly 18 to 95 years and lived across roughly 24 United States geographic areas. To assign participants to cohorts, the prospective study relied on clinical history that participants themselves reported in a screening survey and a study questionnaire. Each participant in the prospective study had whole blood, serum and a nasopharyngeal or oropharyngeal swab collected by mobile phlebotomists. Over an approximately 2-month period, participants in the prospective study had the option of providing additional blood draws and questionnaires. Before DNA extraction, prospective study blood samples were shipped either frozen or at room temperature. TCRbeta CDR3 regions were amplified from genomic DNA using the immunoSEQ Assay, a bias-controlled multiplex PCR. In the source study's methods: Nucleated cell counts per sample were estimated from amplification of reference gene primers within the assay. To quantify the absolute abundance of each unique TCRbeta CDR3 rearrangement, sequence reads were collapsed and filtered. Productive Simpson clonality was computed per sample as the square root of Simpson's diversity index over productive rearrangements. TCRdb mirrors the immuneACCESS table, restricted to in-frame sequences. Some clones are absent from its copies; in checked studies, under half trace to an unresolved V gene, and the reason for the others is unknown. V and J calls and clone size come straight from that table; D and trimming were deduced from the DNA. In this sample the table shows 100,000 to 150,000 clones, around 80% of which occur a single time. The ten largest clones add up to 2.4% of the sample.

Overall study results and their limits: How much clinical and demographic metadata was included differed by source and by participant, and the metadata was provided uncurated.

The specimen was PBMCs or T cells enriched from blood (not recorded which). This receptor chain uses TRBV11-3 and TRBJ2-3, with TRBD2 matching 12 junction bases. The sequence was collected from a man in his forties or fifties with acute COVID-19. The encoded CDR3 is CASSFGLAGSTDTQYF. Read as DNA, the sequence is TGTGCCAGCAGCTTTGGACTAGCGGGGAGCACAGATACGCAGTATTTT. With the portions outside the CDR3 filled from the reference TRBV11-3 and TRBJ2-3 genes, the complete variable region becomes EAGVVQSPRYKIIEKKQPVAFWCNPISGHNTLYWYLQNLGQGPELLIRYENEEAVDDSQLPKDRFSAERLKGVDSTLKIQPAELGDSAVYLCASSFGLAGSTDTQYFGPGTRLTVL.